This TCR beta chain was captured by sequencing in a study of Ad26.COV2.S vaccination and SARS-CoV-2 variants. Regarding the study as a whole: Participants in the vaccine arm had higher spike-specific TCR breadth; placebo recipients had lower. Analytic work on TCR breadth and depth might have understated the full extent of total T cell responses. The breadth of spike-specific CD8+ and CD4+ T cell responses after vaccination was reportedly substantial.

Stated treatment: 15 to 20 received Ad26.COV2.S at low or high dose, single or two shots; several received placebo; per-sample allocation not given. Repertoires come from day 63 after the first vaccine or placebo injection. The donor was a Boston adult aged 18-55 years. Profiling relied on immunoSEQ multiplex PCR, and the TCRdb table lists in-frame clones only, not all of them. This table has about 320,000 clones, approximately 80% appearing once. From germline, CDR1 is LGHDT and CDR2 YNNKEL (reference sequence). Trimming removed 1 base from V and 5 bases from J, with 14 bases in between. CDR3 length: 15 amino acids. To note about this clone: Its antigen is undetermined.

The chain employs TRBV3-1 (or the pseudogene TRBV3-2) and TRBJ1-1, with D possibly matching TRBD1 (6 bases). Sequencing was performed on peripheral blood, taken in a trial of Ad26.COV2.S vaccine versus placebo. The TCR was taken from a person between 18 and 65 years old who received the Ad26.COV2.S COVID-19 vaccine or a placebo. The CDR3 bases are TGTGCCAGCAGCCAAGGAGGTGGGGGCCTAACTGAAGCTTTCTTT. It translates to CASSQGGGGLTEAFF.